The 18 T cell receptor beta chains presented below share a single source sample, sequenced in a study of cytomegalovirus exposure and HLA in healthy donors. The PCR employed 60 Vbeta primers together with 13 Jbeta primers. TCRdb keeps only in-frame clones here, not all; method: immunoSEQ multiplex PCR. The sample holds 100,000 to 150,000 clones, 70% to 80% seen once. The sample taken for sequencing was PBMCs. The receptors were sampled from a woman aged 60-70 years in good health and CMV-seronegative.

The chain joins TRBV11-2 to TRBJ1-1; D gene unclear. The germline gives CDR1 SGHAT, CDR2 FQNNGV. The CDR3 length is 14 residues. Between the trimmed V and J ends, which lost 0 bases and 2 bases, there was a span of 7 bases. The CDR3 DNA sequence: TGTGCCAGCAGCTTAGAGACACTTAACACTGAAGCTTTCTTT. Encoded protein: CASSLETLNTEAFF.

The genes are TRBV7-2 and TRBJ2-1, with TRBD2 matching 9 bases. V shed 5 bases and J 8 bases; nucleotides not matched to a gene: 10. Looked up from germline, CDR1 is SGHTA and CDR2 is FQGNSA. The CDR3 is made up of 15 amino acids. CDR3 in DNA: TGTGCCAGCAGCCCCCGGAGCGGGGGGCGCGATGAGCAGTTCTTC. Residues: CASSPRSGGRDEQFF.

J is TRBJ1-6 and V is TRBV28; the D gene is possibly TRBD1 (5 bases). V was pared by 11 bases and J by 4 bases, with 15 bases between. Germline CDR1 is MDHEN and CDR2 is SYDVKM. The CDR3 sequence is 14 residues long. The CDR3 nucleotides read TGTGCCTCTTTGAGCGGGGGTTATAATTCACCCCTCCACTTT. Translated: CASLSGGYNSPLHF.

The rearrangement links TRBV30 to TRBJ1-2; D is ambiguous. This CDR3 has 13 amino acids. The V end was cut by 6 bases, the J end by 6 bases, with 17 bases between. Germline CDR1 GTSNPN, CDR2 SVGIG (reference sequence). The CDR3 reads CACPRRGGNGYTF. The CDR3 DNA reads TGTGCCTGCCCTCGCCGGGGAGGGAATGGCTACACCTTC.

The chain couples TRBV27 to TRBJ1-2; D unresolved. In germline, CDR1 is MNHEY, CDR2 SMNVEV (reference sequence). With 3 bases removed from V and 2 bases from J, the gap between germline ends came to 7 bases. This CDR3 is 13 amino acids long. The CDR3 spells CASSFTVNYGYTF. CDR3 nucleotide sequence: TGTGCCAGCAGTTTTACAGTAAACTATGGCTACACCTTC.

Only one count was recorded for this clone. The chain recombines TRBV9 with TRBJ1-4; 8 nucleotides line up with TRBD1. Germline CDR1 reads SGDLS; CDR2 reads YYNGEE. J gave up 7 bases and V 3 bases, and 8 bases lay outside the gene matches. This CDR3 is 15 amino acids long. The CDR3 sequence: CASSGGTGGGEKLFF. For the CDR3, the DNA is TGTGCCAGCAGCGGAGGGACAGGTGGGGGTGAAAAACTGTTTTTT.

The CDR3 loop reads CASNLQGSPLHF. The CDR3 nucleotides read TGTGCCAGTAACCTACAGGGATCACCCCTCCACTTT. V and J are TRBV2 and TRBJ1-6; a weak D match, TRBD1 (6 bases). The CDR3 contains 12 residues. Trimming cost V 9 bases and J 10 bases, with 13 bases left between them. CDR1 is SNHLY, CDR2 FYNNEI, per germline.

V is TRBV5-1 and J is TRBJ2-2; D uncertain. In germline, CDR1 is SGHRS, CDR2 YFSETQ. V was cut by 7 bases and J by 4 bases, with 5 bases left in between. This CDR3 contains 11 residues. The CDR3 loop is CASWSTGELFF. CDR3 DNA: TGCGCCAGCTGGAGCACCGGGGAGCTGTTTTTT.

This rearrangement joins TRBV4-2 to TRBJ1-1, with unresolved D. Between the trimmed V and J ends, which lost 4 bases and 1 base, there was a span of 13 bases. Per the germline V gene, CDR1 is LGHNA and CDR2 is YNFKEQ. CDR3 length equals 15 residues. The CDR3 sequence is CASSPTLGPNTEAFF. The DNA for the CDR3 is TGTGCCAGCAGCCCCACCCTTGGGCCGAACACTGAAGCTTTCTTT.

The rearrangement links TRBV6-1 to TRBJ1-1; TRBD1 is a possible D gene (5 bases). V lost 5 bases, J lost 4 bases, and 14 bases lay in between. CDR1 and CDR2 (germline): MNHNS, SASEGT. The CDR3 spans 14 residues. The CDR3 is CASSPSGGGTEAFF. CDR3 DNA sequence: TGTGCCAGCAGTCCCAGCGGGGGAGGCACTGAAGCTTTCTTT.

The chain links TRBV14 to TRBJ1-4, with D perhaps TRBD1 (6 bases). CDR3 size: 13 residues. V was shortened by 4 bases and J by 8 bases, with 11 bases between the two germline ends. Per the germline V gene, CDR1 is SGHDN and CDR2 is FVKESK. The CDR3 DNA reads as TGTGCCAGCAGCCCGATTGGGGGCGAAAAACTGTTTTTT. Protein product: CASSPIGGEKLFF. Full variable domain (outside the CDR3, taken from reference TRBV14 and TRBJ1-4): EAGVTQFPSHSVIEKGQTVTLRCDPISGHDNLYWYRRVMGKEIKFLLHFVKESKQDESGMPNNRFLAERTGGTYSTLKVQPAELEDSGVYFCASSPIGGEKLFFGSGTQLSVL.

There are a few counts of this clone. CDR3 amino acids: CASRGPGQGPTGELFF. As DNA, the CDR3 is TGTGCCAGCCGGGGACCGGGACAGGGGCCCACCGGGGAGCTGTTTTTT. The gene calls are TRBV6-4 and TRBJ2-2; 10 bases are shared with TRBD1. CDR1 and CDR2 from the germline V gene are MRHNA and SNTAGT. This CDR3 spans 16 amino acids. Losses at the gene ends were 8 bases for V and 4 bases for J; bases not matched to a gene: 10.

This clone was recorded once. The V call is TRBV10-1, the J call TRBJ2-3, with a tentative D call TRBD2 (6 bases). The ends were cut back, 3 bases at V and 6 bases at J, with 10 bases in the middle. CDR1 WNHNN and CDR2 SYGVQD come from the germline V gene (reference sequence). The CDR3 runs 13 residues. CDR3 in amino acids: CASSELAGDTQYF. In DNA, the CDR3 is TGCGCCAGCAGTGAACTAGCCGGGGATACGCAGTATTTT.

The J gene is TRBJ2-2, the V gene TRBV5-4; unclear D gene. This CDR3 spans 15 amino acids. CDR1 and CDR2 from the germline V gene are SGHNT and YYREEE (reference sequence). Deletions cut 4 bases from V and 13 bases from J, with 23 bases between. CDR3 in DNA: TGTGCCAGCAGCCTACGGATATTGGGCGAGCAGCCGCTGTTTTTT. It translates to CASSLRILGEQPLFF.

The CDR3 bases are TGTGCCAGCTCGATGATACCCAGTGACTATGGCTACACCTTC. Protein product: CASSMIPSDYGYTF. The gene calls are TRBV18 and TRBJ1-2; D remains unclear. Deletions cut 6 bases from V and 3 bases from J, with 14 bases between. Germline V CDR1 and CDR2: KGHSH, LQKENI. The CDR3 has 14 amino acids.

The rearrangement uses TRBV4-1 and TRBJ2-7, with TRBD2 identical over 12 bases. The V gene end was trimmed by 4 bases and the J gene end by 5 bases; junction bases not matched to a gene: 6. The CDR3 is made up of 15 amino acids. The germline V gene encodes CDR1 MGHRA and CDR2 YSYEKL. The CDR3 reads CASSLWTSGMDEQYF. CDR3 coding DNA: TGCGCCAGCAGCCTCTGGACTAGCGGGATGGACGAGCAGTACTTC.

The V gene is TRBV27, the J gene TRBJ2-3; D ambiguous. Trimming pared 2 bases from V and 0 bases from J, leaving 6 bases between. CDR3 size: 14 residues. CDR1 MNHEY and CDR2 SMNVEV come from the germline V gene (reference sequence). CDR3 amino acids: CASSLDTSTDTQYF. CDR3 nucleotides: TGTGCCAGCAGTTTAGACACTAGCACAGATACGCAGTATTTT.

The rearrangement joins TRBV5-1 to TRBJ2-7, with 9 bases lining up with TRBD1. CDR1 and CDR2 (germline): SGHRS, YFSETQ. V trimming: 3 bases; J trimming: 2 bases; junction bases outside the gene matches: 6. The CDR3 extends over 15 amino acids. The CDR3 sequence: CASSSTGTGTYEQYF. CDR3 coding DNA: TGCGCCAGCAGCTCAACCGGGACAGGGACCTACGAGCAGTACTTC.